Shown below are 22 T cell receptor beta chains from a single sample sequenced in a study of cytomegalovirus exposure and HLA in healthy donors. 13 Jbeta primers and 60 Vbeta primers were used for the PCR. Libraries were prepared by immunoSEQ multiplex PCR; TCRdb keeps only in-frame clonotypes and omits some of them. The data contain 200,000 to 250,000 clones, roughly 80% of them singletons. Sequencing input: PBMCs. The receptors were sampled from a girl aged 2 to 9 in good health and CMV-seronegative.

This clone has just a few counts. The V call is TRBV19, the J call TRBJ2-1; 9 bases fit TRBD2. The CDR3 is made up of 15 amino acids. V was pared by 7 bases and J by 8 bases, with 12 bases of the junction left unmatched. The germline V gene encodes CDR1 LNHDA and CDR2 SQIVND (reference sequence). Written as DNA, the CDR3 is TGTGCCAGTATGCCTAGTAGCGGGGGTTTACATGAGCAGTTCTTC. Protein product: CASMPSSGGLHEQFF.

The V and J genes are TRBV5-1 and TRBJ2-7; 9 bases fit TRBD1. With 5 bases clipped from V and 5 bases from J, the junction kept 5 bases outside the gene matches. Germline CDR1 SGHRS, CDR2 YFSETQ. The CDR3 covers 13 residues. CDR3 DNA sequence: TGCGCCAGCAGAACCGGGACAGGGCACGAGCAGTACTTC. Translated, it gives CASRTGTGHEQYF.

The V and J genes are TRBV7-2 and TRBJ2-5, with D unresolved. This CDR3 has 12 residues. Germline-derived CDR1 and CDR2 are SGHTA and FQGNSA. The germline V and J ends were trimmed by 1 base and 4 bases, with 4 bases remaining between them. Here the CDR3 reads CASSLDLETQYF. CDR3 nucleotides: TGTGCCAGCAGCTTAGATCTAGAGACCCAGTACTTC.

The gene calls are TRBV6-1 and TRBJ2-7, with 7 bases lining up with TRBD1. Germline values: CDR1 MNHNS, CDR2 SASEGT. This CDR3 has 15 residues. J lost 7 bases, V lost 4 bases, and 13 bases had no gene match. The CDR3 region has the DNA TGTGCCAGCAGTGCAAGACAGGGATTAACGTGGGAGCAGTACTTC. Translation gives CASSARQGLTWEQYF.

The chain has TRBV5-6 and TRBJ1-3; the match to TRBD1 covers 9 bases. The CDR3 runs 15 residues. J was trimmed by 2 bases and V by 3 bases; bases with no gene match: 3. The germline CDR1 and CDR2 sequences are SGHDT and YYEEEE. This chain's CDR3 is CASSWGTGPGNTIYF. CDR3 nucleotides: TGTGCCAGCAGCTGGGGGACAGGGCCTGGAAACACCATATATTTT.

A remark on this clone: The same CDR3 is also encoded by other DNA sequences in this sample. The chain joins TRBV7-7 to TRBJ2-5; possible D gene TRBD2, 6 bases. The V gene lost 6 bases and the J gene lost 7 bases, with 21 bases spanning the gap. CDR1 and CDR2 from the germline V gene are SSHAT and FNYEAQ (reference sequence). The CDR3 is made up of 15 amino acids. CDR3 sequence reads: CASSLSGGDWRTQYF. The CDR3 bases are TGTGCCAGCAGTTTATCTGGAGGGGACTGGCGGACCCAGTACTTC. Using reference TRBV7-7 and TRBJ2-5 for the parts outside the CDR3, the full variable domain is GAGVSQSPRYKVTKRGQDVTLRCDPISSHATLYWYQQALGQGPEFLTYFNYEAQPDKSGLPSDRFSAERPEGSISTLTIQRTEQRDSAMYRCASSLSGGDWRTQYFGPGTRLLVL.

This clone was detected only a few times. One junction end disagrees with the germline gene, perhaps due to a read error. The rearrangement uses TRBV2 and TRBJ2-5; 7 bases are shared with TRBD1. The length of the CDR3 is 14 residues. In germline, CDR1 is SNHLY, CDR2 FYNNEI. CDR3 amino acids: CASRGTEKQEAQYF. CDR3 DNA sequence: TGTGCCAGCAGGGGGACAGAGAAACAAGAGGCCCAGTACTTC.

The rearrangement uses TRBV5-6 and TRBJ1-6; D gene uncertain. The CDR3 totals 12 residues. Germline CDR1 and CDR2: SGHDT and YYEEEE. Trimming cost V 6 bases and J 9 bases, with 10 bases left between them. The CDR3: CASIGRGSPLHF. DNA of the CDR3: TGTGCCAGCATAGGTCGGGGTTCACCCCTCCACTTT.

The chain recombines TRBV10-3 with TRBJ1-5; D possibly corresponds to TRBD1 (5 bases). Germline assignment: CDR1 ENHRY and CDR2 SYGVKD. The CDR3 loop spans 16 amino acids. V was shortened by 2 bases and J by 6 bases, with 17 bases between the two germline ends. The CDR3 loop reads CAISEGRVINGQPQHF. The DNA of the CDR3 is TGTGCCATCAGTGAGGGCAGGGTCATTAACGGTCAGCCCCAGCATTTT.

The chain is built from TRBV27 and TRBJ1-1, with D possibly being TRBD1 (5 bases). V lost 3 bases and J 5 bases, leaving 13 bases between the germline ends. The length of the CDR3 is 14 residues. Germline loops: CDR1 MNHEY, CDR2 SMNVEV (reference sequence). Written as DNA, the CDR3 is TGTGCCAGCAGTTTCGGGGCGGGGGGGACTGAAGCTTTCTTT. Residues: CASSFGAGGTEAFF.

Of note for this clone: This sample also contains other DNA sequences that code for the same CDR3. The genes are TRBV5-1 and TRBJ1-2; 10 bases align to TRBD1. V shed 3 bases, J shed 6 bases, and the junction held 5 bases outside the gene matches. CDR1 and CDR2 (germline): SGHRS, YFSETQ. The CDR3 runs 14 residues. CDR3 in amino acids: CASSSTGTGDGYTF. The CDR3 DNA is TGCGCCAGCAGCTCGACCGGGACAGGGGATGGCTACACCTTC.

The chain joins TRBV12-5 to TRBJ2-7; no clear D gene. The CDR3 is made up of 15 amino acids. Trimming removed 2 bases at V and 4 bases at J, with 15 bases between. Germline assignment: CDR1 LGHNT and CDR2 FRNRAP. The CDR3 reads CASGLNSLSLYEQYF. The DNA of the CDR3 is TGTGCTAGTGGTTTGAACAGCCTGAGTTTGTACGAGCAGTACTTC.

The chain links TRBV30 to TRBJ2-6, with TRBD1 matching 7 bases. This CDR3 region has 15 residues. Trimming at V came to 3 bases and at J to 4 bases, leaving 6 bases not matched to a gene. The germline V gene has CDR1 GTSNPN and CDR2 SVGIG (reference sequence). The CDR3 loop is CAWRRQGTGANVLTF. CDR3 nucleotide sequence: TGTGCCTGGAGGCGACAGGGTACCGGGGCCAACGTCCTGACTTTC.

CDR3 residues: CASRWWELAEQYF. The CDR3 bases are TGTGCCAGCCGCTGGTGGGAGCTAGCTGAGCAGTACTTC. V and J are TRBV5-4 and TRBJ2-7; D is possibly TRBD2 (5 bases). Trimming pared 7 bases from V and 7 bases from J, leaving 18 bases between. There are 13 residues in the CDR3. Germline V gene sequence: CDR1 SGHNT, CDR2 YYREEE (reference sequence). Full variable domain (outside the CDR3, taken from reference TRBV5-4 and TRBJ2-7): ETGVTQSPTHLIKTRGQQVTLRCSSQSGHNTVSWYQQALGQGPQFIFQYYREEENGRGNFPPRFSGLQFPNYSSELNVNALELDDSALYLCASRWWELAEQYFGPGTRLTVT.

The chain carries TRBV29-1 and TRBJ2-7; 9 bases agree with TRBD1. The germline gives CDR1 SQVTM, CDR2 ANQGSEA. The CDR3 totals 13 residues. Trimming cost V 2 bases and J 4 bases; bases outside gene matches: 3. The CDR3 DNA follows: TGCAGCGTTGAAACAGACAGGGGGTACGAGCAGTACTTC. This sequence encodes CSVETDRGYEQYF.

This chain connects TRBV7-2 to TRBJ2-7; D is unclear. CDR3 length: 16 amino acids. Per germline, CDR1 SGHTA and CDR2 FQGNSA. Trimming removed 2 bases from V and 0 bases from J, with 14 bases in between. CDR3 DNA sequence: TGTGCCAGCAGCTTAAGTGTCCAGAGGAGCTCCTACGAGCAGTACTTC. Its translation: CASSLSVQRSSYEQYF.

Here the CDR3 DNA reads TGTGCCAGCAGCCCAGGGACAGGGTCGAACGAGCAGTACTTC. Translating gives CASSPGTGSNEQYF. The chain couples TRBV7-6 to TRBJ2-7; TRBD1 agrees at 9 bases. V shed 5 bases and J 5 bases; nucleotides not matched to a gene: 7. Germline CDR1 reads SGHVS; CDR2 reads FNYEAQ. The CDR3 contains 14 residues.

CDR3 residues: CASKPGRLSYGYTF. In nucleotides, the CDR3 is TGTGCCAGTAAGCCAGGGAGGTTGAGCTATGGCTACACCTTC. The V gene is TRBV4-2, the J gene TRBJ1-2; D may be TRBD1 (5 bases). The CDR3 is 14 amino acids. The V gene's germline CDR1 is LGHNA and CDR2 YNFKEQ. Trimming shortened V by 9 bases and J by 4 bases, and 18 bases separated the two germline ends.

For the CDR3, the DNA is TGTGCCAGTAGTATAGGAGTGAGGGGGATCGGTGGCTACACCTTC. It encodes CASSIGVRGIGGYTF. This chain joins TRBV19 and TRBJ1-2; the D gene is possibly TRBD1 (6 bases). CDR3 length equals 15 residues. From germline, CDR1 is LNHDA and CDR2 SQIVND (reference sequence). V lost 1 base and J 7 bases, leaving 16 bases between the germline ends.

The gene calls are TRBV5-1 and TRBJ2-3; D call uncertain. Germline V lookup: CDR1 SGHRS, CDR2 YFSETQ. The V gene lost 4 bases and the J gene lost 5 bases, with 11 bases spanning the gap. The CDR3 loop spans 13 amino acids. CDR3 residues: CASSTGEIDTQYF. CDR3 DNA sequence: TGCGCCAGCAGCACCGGAGAAATAGATACGCAGTATTTT.

The chain is built from TRBV30 and TRBJ1-5, with D perhaps TRBD1 (6 bases). V was cut by 3 bases and J by 6 bases, with 12 bases left in between. Germline V gene data show CDR1 as GTSNPN and CDR2 as SVGIG (reference sequence). There are 13 residues in the CDR3. The CDR3 DNA sequence: TGTGCCTGGAGCCAGGGGTATCTTCAGCCCCAGCATTTT. It is translated as CAWSQGYLQPQHF.

This clone was found once. CDR3 in DNA: TGTGCCAGCAGTGAAGGGGGAGGGGCGACCTATGGCTACACCTTC. Translating gives CASSEGGGATYGYTF. The J gene is TRBJ1-2, the V gene TRBV2; weak D call: TRBD1 (5 bases). CDR3 length equals 15 residues. Germline values: CDR1 SNHLY, CDR2 FYNNEI. Trimming stripped 1 base from V and 4 bases from J, with 13 bases between.